Listed below are T cell receptor beta chains from one sample, sequenced in a study of blood T cells in healthy people across ages. TCRdb reprocessed the 5' RACE reads with MiXCR, giving one entry per CDR3 protein. This table holds 650,000 to 1,000,000 distinct CDR3 sequences, about 34% found once. The sample taken for sequencing was blood. These TCRs come from a man younger than 35 in good health. CDR3s include the opening cysteine and the closing phenylalanine or tryptophan. Each record gives: clone size, V gene, J gene, D gene, CDR3 protein, CDR3 DNA. A D gene is named only where the DNA matches it firmly. Clone size is stated in some rows and not others, as once, few, many or a class when expanded.

>many|TRBV4-1|TRBJ2-1|-
CASSPRDTNYNEQFF
TGCGCCAGCAGCCCACGGGACACCAACTACAATGAGCAGTTCTTC
>few|TRBV6-2/TRBV6-3|TRBJ2-7|TRBD1
CASRSGQGIHEQYF
TGTGCCAGCAGATCCGGACAGGGCATCCACGAGCAGTACTTC
>many|TRBV2|TRBJ1-2|TRBD1
CAGQTGGGYGYTF
TGTGCCGGTCAGACAGGGGGAGGCTATGGCTACACCTTC
>-|TRBV7-2|TRBJ2-1|TRBD2
CASSWGVAGNNEQFF
TGTGCCAGCAGCTGGGGAGTAGCGGGGAATAATGAGCAGTTCTTC
>-|TRBV7-8|TRBJ1-1|-
CASSLWRGAEAFF
TGTGCCAGCAGCTTATGGAGGGGGGCTGAAGCTTTCTTT
>-|TRBV29-1|TRBJ1-2|-
CSVDQGGYTF
TGCAGCGTTGACCAGGGTGGCTACACCTTC
>few|TRBV12-3/TRBV12-4|TRBJ2-3|TRBD2
CASSPDLASGGNTQYF
TGTGCCAGCAGCCCCGACCTTGCGTCGGGGGGGAATACGCAGTATTTT
>few|TRBV2|TRBJ2-3|-
CASMTRVEYF
TGTGCCAGCATGACCAGGGTAGAGTATTTT
>-|TRBV7-2|TRBJ1-1|-
CASSLADVVNTGAFF
TGTGCCAGCAGCTTAGCGGATGTGGTGAACACTGGAGCTTTCTTT
>many|TRBV29-1|TRBJ1-5|-
CSVKAGQGQPQHF
TGCAGCGTGAAGGCAGGGCAAGGCCAGCCCCAGCATTTT
>few|TRBV12-5|TRBJ2-5|-
CASGMAGYQETQYF
TGTGCTAGTGGTATGGCGGGGTACCAAGAGACCCAGTACTTC
>-|TRBV14|TRBJ2-2|-
CASRLQGLSNTGELFF
TGTGCCAGCAGGCTACAGGGACTTTCGAACACCGGGGAGCTGTTTTTT
>-|TRBV7-9|TRBJ2-5|TRBD2
CASREPGLAGGQYNEQYF
TGTGCCAGCAGGGAACCGGGACTAGCGGGGGGGCAGTACAATGAGCAGTACTTC
>once|TRBV7-2|TRBJ2-3|-
CASSPQQEDTQYF
TGTGCCAGCAGCCCGCAACAGGAGGATACGCAGTATTTT
>-|TRBV15|TRBJ1-5|-
CATSQTNLYQPQHF
TGTGCCACCAGCCAAACCAACCTTTATCAGCCCCAGCATTTT
>-|TRBV20-1|TRBJ2-7|-
CSARRTVHNEQYF
TGCAGTGCTCGACGGACGGTTCACAATGAGCAGTACTTC
>many|TRBV7-9|TRBJ1-2|-
CASSLGQDFEGYTF
TGTGCCAGCAGCTTAGGACAGGACTTTGAAGGCTACACCTTC
>few|TRBV2|TRBJ1-5|-
CASRDTYSNQPQHF
TGTGCCAGCAGGGACACTTATAGCAATCAGCCCCAGCATTTT
>-|TRBV6-2/TRBV6-3|TRBJ1-4|-
CASNFRGSNEKLFF
TGTGCCAGCAATTTTAGGGGCTCGAATGAAAAACTGTTTTTT
>-|TRBV7-9|TRBJ1-1|-
CASSPRQVQGLNTEAFF
TGTGCCAGCAGCCCACGGCAGGTACAGGGCCTGAACACTGAAGCTTTCTTT
>few|TRBV20-1|TRBJ1-1|-
CSALTGGANTEAFF
TGCAGTGCCTTGACAGGTGGTGCGAACACTGAAGCTTTCTTT